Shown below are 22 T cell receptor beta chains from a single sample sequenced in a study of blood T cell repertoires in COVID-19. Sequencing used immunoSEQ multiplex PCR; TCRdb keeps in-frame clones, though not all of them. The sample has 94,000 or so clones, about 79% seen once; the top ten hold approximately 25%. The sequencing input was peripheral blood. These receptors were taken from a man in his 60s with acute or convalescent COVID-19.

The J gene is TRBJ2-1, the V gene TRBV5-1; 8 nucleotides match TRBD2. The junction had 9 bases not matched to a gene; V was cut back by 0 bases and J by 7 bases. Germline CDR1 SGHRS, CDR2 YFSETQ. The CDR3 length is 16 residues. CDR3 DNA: TGCGCCAGCAGCTTGGTGCCAGCGGGGGAACCTAATGAGCAGTTCTTC. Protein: CASSLVPAGEPNEQFF.

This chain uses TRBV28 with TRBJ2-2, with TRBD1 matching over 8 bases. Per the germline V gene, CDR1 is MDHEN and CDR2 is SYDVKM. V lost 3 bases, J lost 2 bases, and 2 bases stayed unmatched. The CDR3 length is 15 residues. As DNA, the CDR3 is TGTGCCAGCAGTTTTGGACAGGGTAACACCGGGGAGCTGTTTTTT. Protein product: CASSFGQGNTGELFF. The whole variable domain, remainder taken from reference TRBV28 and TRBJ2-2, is DVKVTQSSRYLVKRTGEKVFLECVQDMDHENMFWYRQDPGLGLRLIYFSYDVKMKEKGDIPEGYSVSREKKERFSLILESASTNQTSMYLCASSFGQGNTGELFFGEGSRLTVL.

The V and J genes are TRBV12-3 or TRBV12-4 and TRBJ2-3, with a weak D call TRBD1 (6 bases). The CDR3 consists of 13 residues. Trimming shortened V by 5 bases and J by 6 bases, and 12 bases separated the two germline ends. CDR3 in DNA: TGTGCCAGCAGTCGACAGGTGAGGGATACGCAGTATTTT. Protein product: CASSRQVRDTQYF.

CDR3 nucleotides: TGTGCCTGGAGTCCCCTACTGAGCAATCAGCCCCAGCATTTT. Protein: CAWSPLLSNQPQHF. The chain couples TRBV30 to TRBJ1-5; D gene unclear. Germline loops: CDR1 GTSNPN, CDR2 SVGIG (reference sequence). Trimming pared 2 bases from V and 1 base from J, leaving 9 bases between. CDR3 length: 14 amino acids. Variable domain in full (rest from reference TRBV30 and TRBJ1-5): SQTIHQWPATLVQPVGSPLSLECTVEGTSNPNLYWYRQAAGRGLQLLFYSVGIGQISSEVPQNLSASRPQDRQFILSSKKLLLSDSGFYLCAWSPLLSNQPQHFGDGTRLSIL.

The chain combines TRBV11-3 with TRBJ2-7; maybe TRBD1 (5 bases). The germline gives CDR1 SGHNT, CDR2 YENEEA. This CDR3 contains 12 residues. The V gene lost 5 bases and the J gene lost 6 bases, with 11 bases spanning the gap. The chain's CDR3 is CASSTRVGEQYF. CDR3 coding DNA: TGTGCCAGCAGCACCAGGGTCGGCGAGCAGTACTTC. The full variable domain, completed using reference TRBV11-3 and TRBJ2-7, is EAGVVQSPRYKIIEKKQPVAFWCNPISGHNTLYWYLQNLGQGPELLIRYENEEAVDDSQLPKDRFSAERLKGVDSTLKIQPAELGDSAVYLCASSTRVGEQYFGPGTRLTVT.

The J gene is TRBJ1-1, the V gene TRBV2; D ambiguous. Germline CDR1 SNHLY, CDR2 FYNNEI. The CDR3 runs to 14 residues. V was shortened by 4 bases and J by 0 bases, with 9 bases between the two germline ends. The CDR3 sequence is CASSAVRMNTEAFF. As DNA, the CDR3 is TGTGCCAGCAGTGCAGTCCGCATGAACACTGAAGCTTTCTTT.

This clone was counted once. CDR3 amino acids: CASPRGRAYDTQYF. DNA of the CDR3: TGTGCCAGCCCGCGGGGGAGGGCTTACGATACGCAGTATTTT. V and J are TRBV13 and TRBJ2-3; the match to TRBD2 covers 7 bases. The CDR3 consists of 14 residues. Germline CDR1 is PRHDT and CDR2 is FYEKMQ (reference sequence). Unmatched junction bases numbered 11, after V lost 8 bases and J lost 6 bases.

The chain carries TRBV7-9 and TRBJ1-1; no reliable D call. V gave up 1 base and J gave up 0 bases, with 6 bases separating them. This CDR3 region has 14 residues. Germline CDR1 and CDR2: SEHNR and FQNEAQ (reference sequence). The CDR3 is CASSLESVNTEAFF. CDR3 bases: TGTGCCAGCAGCTTAGAGTCGGTGAACACTGAAGCTTTCTTT.

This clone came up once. The CDR3 sequence: CASSLKLGEGYQPQHF. Written as DNA, the CDR3 is TGTGCCAGCAGCTTAAAGTTGGGGGAGGGGTATCAGCCCCAGCATTTT. The rearrangement uses TRBV7-8 and TRBJ1-5; D is perhaps TRBD1 (5 bases). This CDR3 has 16 residues. The germline V gene encodes CDR1 SGHVS and CDR2 FQNEAQ. V lost 2 bases and J lost 5, with 16 bases in between.

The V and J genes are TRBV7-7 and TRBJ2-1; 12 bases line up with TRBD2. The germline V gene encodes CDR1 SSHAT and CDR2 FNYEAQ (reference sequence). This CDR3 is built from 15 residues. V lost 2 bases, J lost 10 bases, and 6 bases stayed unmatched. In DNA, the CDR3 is TGTGCCAGCAGCTTACGGCTAGCGGGGGGGGAGGAGCAGTTCTTC. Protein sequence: CASSLRLAGGEEQFF.

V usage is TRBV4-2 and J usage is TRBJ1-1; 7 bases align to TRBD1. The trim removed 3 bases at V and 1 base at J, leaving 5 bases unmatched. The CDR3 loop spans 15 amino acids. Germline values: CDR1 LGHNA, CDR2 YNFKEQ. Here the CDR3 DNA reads TGTGCCAGCAGCCACGGGACAGAAAGGAACACTGAAGCTTTCTTT. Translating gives CASSHGTERNTEAFF.

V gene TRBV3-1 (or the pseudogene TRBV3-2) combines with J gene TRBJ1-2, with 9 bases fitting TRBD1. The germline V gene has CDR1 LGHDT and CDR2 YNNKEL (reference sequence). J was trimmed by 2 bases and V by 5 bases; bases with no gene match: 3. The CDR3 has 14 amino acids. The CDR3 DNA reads TGTGCCAGCAGCGCCGGGACAGGGAACTATGGCTACACCTTC. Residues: CASSAGTGNYGYTF.

Here the CDR3 DNA reads TGTGCCAGCAGTTTATATCAGAATAACTATGGCTACACCTTC. This translates into CASSLYQNNYGYTF. J is TRBJ1-2 and V is TRBV27; D is undetermined. Trimming shortened V by 1 base and J by 1 base, and 7 bases separated the two germline ends. The CDR3 sequence is 14 residues long. CDR1 is MNHEY, CDR2 SMNVEV, per germline (reference sequence).

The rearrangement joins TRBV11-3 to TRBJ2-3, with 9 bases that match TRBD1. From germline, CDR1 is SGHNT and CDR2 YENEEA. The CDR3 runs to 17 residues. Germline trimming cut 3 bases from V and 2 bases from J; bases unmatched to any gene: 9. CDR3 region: CASSFTAGTGITDTQYF. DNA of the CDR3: TGTGCCAGCAGCTTTACCGCTGGGACAGGGATCACAGATACGCAGTATTTT.

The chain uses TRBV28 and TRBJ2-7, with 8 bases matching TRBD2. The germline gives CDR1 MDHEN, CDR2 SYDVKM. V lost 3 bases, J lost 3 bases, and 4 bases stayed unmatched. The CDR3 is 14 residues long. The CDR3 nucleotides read TGTGCCAGCAGTTTCTTGCGGGGGGACTACGAGCAGTACTTC. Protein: CASSFLRGDYEQYF.

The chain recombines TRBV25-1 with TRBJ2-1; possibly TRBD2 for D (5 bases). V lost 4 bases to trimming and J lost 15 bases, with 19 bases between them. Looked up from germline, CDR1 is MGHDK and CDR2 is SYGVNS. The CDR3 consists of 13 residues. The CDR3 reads CASSGVPGIPPFF. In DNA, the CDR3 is TGTGCCAGCAGTGGAGTGCCGGGGATTCCTCCGTTCTTC.

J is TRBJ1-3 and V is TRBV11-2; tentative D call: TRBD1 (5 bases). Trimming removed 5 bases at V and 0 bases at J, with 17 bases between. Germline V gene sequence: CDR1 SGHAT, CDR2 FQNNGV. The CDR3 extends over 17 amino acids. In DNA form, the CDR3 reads TGTGCCAGCAGCCCAGGCGGTGCAGGGCTCTCTGGAAACACCATATATTTT. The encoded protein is CASSPGGAGLSGNTIYF.

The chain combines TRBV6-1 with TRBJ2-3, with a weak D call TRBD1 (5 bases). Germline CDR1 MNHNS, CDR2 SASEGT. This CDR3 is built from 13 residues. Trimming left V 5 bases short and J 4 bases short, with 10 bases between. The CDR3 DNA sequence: TGTGCCAGCAGTTTACCAGGGCCAGATACGCAGTATTTT. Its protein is CASSLPGPDTQYF.

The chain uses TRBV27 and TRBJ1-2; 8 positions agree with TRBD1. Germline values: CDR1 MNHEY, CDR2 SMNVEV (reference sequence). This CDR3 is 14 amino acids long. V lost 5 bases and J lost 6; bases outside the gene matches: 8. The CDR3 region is CASSPPDRVNGYTF. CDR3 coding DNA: TGTGCCAGCAGTCCGCCGGACAGGGTAAATGGCTACACCTTC.

The CDR3 DNA reads as TGTGCCAGCAGCGCGGCAGGGTTGAAGGCGGATACGCAGTATTTT. It codes for CASSAAGLKADTQYF. The genes are TRBV7-2 and TRBJ2-3, with a weak D call TRBD1 (5 bases). The germline V gene has CDR1 SGHTA and CDR2 FQGNSA. Trimming took off 5 bases at V and 6 bases at J, with 18 bases between the two ends. This CDR3 comprises 15 residues.

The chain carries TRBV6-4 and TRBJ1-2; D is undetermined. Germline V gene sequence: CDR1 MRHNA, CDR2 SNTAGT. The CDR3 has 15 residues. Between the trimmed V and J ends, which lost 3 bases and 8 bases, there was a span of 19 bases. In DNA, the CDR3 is TGTGCCAGCAGTGAAACAACTCGAGGCGGTAGAGGCTACACCTTC. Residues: CASSETTRGGRGYTF.

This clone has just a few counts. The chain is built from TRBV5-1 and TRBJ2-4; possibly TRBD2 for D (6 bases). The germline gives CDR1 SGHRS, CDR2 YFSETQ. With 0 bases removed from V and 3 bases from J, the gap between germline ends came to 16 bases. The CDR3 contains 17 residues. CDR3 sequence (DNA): TGCGCCAGCAGCTTGGGAATCGGGACTTGGGGCAAAAACATTCAGTACTTC. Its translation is CASSLGIGTWGKNIQYF.